The next 7 T cell receptor beta chains were all read from a single sample in a study of OX40 agonist ivuxolimab in advanced cancers. This table comes from immunoSEQ multiplex PCR, and its TCRdb copy is limited to in-frame clones, with some not included. The data show around 76,000 clones, with 65% to 90% seen just once and 0.61% held by the top ten. Sequenced material: CD4+ or CD8+ T cells sorted from blood, taken in a trial of the OX40 agonist ivuxolimab. The receptors come from an adult with an advanced solid tumor such as melanoma, head and neck, liver or kidney cancer.

The V and J genes are TRBV18 and TRBJ2-5; 9 positions agree with TRBD1. Trimming cost V 2 bases and J 4 bases; bases outside gene matches: 5. The germline V gene has CDR1 KGHSH and CDR2 LQKENI. CDR3 length: 15 amino acids. DNA of the CDR3: TGTGCCAGCTCACCAGCGGGACAGGGCGGAGAGACCCAGTACTTC. It is translated as CASSPAGQGGETQYF.

The chain recombines TRBV5-4 with TRBJ2-3; 10 positions agree with TRBD2. Trimming at V came to 1 base and at J to 0 bases, leaving 5 bases not matched to a gene. Looked up from germline, CDR1 is SGHNT and CDR2 is YYREEE (reference sequence). The CDR3 length is 17 residues. CDR3 DNA sequence: TGTGCCAGCAGCTTGTCACTAGCGGGGTCTAGCACAGATACGCAGTATTTT. Its protein is CASSLSLAGSSTDTQYF.

This clone was seen only once. The rearrangement uses TRBV7-2 and TRBJ2-7; 10 bases align to TRBD2. CDR3 length: 15 residues. V lost 3 bases, J lost 0 bases, and 2 bases stayed unmatched. CDR1 and CDR2 from the germline V gene are SGHTA and FQGNSA. CDR3 region: CASSFSGGFSYEQYF. In DNA, the CDR3 is TGTGCCAGCAGCTTTAGCGGGGGGTTCTCCTACGAGCAGTACTTC. Full variable domain (outside the CDR3, taken from reference TRBV7-2 and TRBJ2-7): GAGVSQSPSNKVTEKGKDVELRCDPISGHTALYWYRQSLGQGLEFLIYFQGNSAPDKSGLPSDRFSAERTGGSVSTLTIQRTQQEDSAVYLCASSFSGGFSYEQYFGPGTRLTVT.

The chain is built from TRBV6-6 and TRBJ2-2, with a possible D match to TRBD2 (5 bases). Germline CDR1 and CDR2: MNHNY and SVGAGI (reference sequence). The V end lost 0 bases, the J end lost 6 bases, and 14 bases lay between the germline ends. The CDR3 has 16 amino acids. The CDR3 reads CASSYSRTPGAGELFF. The CDR3 nucleotides read TGTGCCAGCAGTTACTCGCGGACTCCAGGCGCCGGGGAGCTGTTTTTT.

This chain connects TRBV2 to TRBJ2-3, with a weak D call TRBD2 (6 bases). V lost 4 bases and J 5 bases, leaving 13 bases between the germline ends. This CDR3 is built from 14 residues. CDR1 is SNHLY and CDR2 is FYNNEI in the germline V gene. The CDR3 protein is CASSVRGTLDTQYF. In nucleotides, the CDR3 is TGTGCCAGCAGTGTACGGGGGACCCTAGATACGCAGTATTTT.

The rearrangement uses TRBV15 and TRBJ2-2; D unclear. The CDR3 covers 15 residues. The V end lost 0 bases, the J end lost 1 base, and 6 bases lay between the germline ends. Germline V lookup: CDR1 LNHNV, CDR2 YYDKDF (reference sequence). In DNA form, the CDR3 reads TGTGCCACCAGCAGAGATCTGGGGAACACCGGGGAGCTGTTTTTT. This codes for CATSRDLGNTGELFF.

V is TRBV16 and J is TRBJ1-1; D remains unclear. The CDR3 is 17 residues long. The germline V and J ends were trimmed by 0 bases and 2 bases, with 16 bases remaining between them. Looked up from germline, CDR1 is KGHSY and CDR2 is FQNENV. CDR3 residues: CASSQSMGRLSNTEAFF. The CDR3 DNA sequence: TGTGCCAGCAGCCAATCAATGGGCAGGCTTTCAAACACTGAAGCTTTCTTT.